The text below deals with one T cell receptor (beta chain). The sample is drawn from a study of blood T cell repertoires in COVID-19. Study-wide background: Donors in the United States, Italy and Spain gave samples during acute or convalescent COVID-19. T cells, B-cell-depleted T cells, or PBMCs supplied cDNA or gDNA.

This CDR3 has 16 residues. The ends lost 4 bases at V and 6 bases at J; junction bases unmatched: 10. Germline CDR1 SGHDT, CDR2 YYEEEE. Per the study methods: From reference gene primer amplification, estimates of nucleated cell counts were derived. TCRdb's table, derived via immunoSEQ multiplex PCR, lists solely in-frame clones and lacks some. V, J and clone size are taken as reported in that table, and D and trimming were inferred from the DNA itself. The sample holds roughly 300,000 clones, around 87% seen once. The receptor was derived from a woman between 45 and 60 years old who had recovered from COVID-19. Sequencing was carried out using peripheral blood. The chain carries TRBV5-6 and TRBJ2-5; 12 positions match TRBD2. The CDR3 DNA reads TGTGCCAGCAGCAGGCCTAGCGGGGGGGCCTCAAAGACCCAGTACTTC. This encodes CASSRPSGGASKTQYF.